This T cell receptor (beta chain) was sequenced during a study of OX40 agonist ivuxolimab in advanced cancers. Study overall: Three dose-escalation patients had partial responses: one with hepatocellular carcinoma and two with cutaneous melanoma.

Trimming left V 6 bases short and J 2 bases short, with 17 bases between. This CDR3 comprises 15 residues. CDR1 MDHEN and CDR2 SYDVKM come from the germline V gene. This clone was seen a handful of times. Its antigen is currently unknown. Whole-study findings and limits: The CD4+ and CD8+ T cells in the blood had expanded clonally by week 6 at 0.1 to 3.0 mg/kg.

The data were produced by immunoSEQ multiplex PCR, yet TCRdb's version contains in-frame clones alone and is incomplete. The repertoire holds 60,000 to 80,000 clones, with about 88% as singletons. The genes are TRBV28 and TRBJ2-7, with D tentatively TRBD1 or TRBD2 (5 bases each). Specimen: CD4+ or CD8+ T cells sorted from blood, collected in a trial of the OX40 agonist ivuxolimab. The TCR originated in an adult with an advanced solid tumor such as melanoma, head and neck, liver or kidney cancer. The CDR3 region is CASRLGAIFAYEQYF. CDR3 in DNA: TGTGCCAGCAGACTCGGGGCGATCTTTGCCTACGAGCAGTACTTC.